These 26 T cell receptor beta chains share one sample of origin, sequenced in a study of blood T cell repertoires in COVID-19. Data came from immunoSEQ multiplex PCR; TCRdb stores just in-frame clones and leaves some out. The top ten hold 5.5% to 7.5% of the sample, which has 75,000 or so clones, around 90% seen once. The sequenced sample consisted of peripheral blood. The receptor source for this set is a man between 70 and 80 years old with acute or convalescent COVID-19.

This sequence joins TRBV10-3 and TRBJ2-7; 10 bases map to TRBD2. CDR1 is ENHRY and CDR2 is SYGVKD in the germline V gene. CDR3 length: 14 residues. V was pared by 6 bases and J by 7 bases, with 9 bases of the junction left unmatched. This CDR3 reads CAIRAAGGTGEQYF. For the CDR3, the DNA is TGTGCCATCAGAGCAGCGGGAGGGACGGGGGAGCAGTACTTC.

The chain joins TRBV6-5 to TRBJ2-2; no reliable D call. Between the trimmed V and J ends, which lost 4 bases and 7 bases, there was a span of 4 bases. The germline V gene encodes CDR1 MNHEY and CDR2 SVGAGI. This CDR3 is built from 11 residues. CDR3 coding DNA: TGTGCCAGCAGTTCCCTCGGGGAGCTGTTTTTT. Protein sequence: CASSSLGELFF.

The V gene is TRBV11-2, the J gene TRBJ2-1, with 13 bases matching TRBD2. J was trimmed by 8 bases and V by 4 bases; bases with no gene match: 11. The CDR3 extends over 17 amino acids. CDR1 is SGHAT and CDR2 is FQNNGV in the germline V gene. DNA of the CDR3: TGTGCCAGCAGCTCACTGGGACTAGCGGGGTTTGTGGATGAGCAGTTCTTC. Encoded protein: CASSSLGLAGFVDEQFF. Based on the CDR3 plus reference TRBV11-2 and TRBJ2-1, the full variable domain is EAGVAQSPRYKIIEKRQSVAFWCNPISGHATLYWYQQILGQGPKLLIQFQNNGVVDDSQLPKDRFSAERLKGVDSTLKIQPAKLEDSAVYLCASSSLGLAGFVDEQFFGPGTRLTVL.

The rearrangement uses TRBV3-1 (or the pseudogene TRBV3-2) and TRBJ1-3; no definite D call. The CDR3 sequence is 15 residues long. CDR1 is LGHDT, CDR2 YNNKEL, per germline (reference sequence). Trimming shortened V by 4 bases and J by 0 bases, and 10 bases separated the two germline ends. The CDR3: CASSLRLASGNTIYF. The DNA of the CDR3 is TGTGCCAGCAGCCTCAGACTGGCCTCTGGAAACACCATATATTTT.

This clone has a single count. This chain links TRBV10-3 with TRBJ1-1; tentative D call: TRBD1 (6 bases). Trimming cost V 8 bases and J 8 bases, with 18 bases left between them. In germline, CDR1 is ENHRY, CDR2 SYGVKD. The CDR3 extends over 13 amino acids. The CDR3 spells CAIGQGPPLEAFF. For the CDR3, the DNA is TGTGCCATCGGGCAGGGGCCGCCACTGGAAGCTTTCTTT.

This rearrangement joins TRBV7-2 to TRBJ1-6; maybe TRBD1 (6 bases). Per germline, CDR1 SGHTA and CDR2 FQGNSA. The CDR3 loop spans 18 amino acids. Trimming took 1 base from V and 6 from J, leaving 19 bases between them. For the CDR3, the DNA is TGTGCCAGCAGCTTAGGTCTGGGACAATTGGCCTTTAATTCACCCCTCCACTTT. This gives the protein CASSLGLGQLAFNSPLHF.

This CDR3 reads CASSLGYGINTEAFF. CDR3 DNA: TGCGCCAGCAGCTTGGGATACGGTATTAACACTGAAGCTTTCTTT. The V gene is TRBV5-1, the J gene TRBJ1-1; no definite D call. The V end was cut by 0 bases, the J end by 2 bases, with 11 bases between. Germline V gene lookup returns CDR1 SGHRS and CDR2 YFSETQ. This CDR3 region has 15 residues.

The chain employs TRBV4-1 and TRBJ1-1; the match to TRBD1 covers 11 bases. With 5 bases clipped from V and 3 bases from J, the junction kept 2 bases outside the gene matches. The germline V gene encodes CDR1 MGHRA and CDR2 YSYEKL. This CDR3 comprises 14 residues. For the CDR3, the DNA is TGCGCCAGCAGCTGGGGACAGGGGGACACTGAAGCTTTCTTT. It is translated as CASSWGQGDTEAFF.

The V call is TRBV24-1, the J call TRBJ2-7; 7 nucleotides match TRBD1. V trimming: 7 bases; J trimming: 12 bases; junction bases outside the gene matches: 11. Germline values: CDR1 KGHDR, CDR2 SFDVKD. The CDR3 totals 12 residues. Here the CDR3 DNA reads TGTGCCACCAGCCGGGACAGTACTTGGTGGTACTTC. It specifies CATSRDSTWWYF.

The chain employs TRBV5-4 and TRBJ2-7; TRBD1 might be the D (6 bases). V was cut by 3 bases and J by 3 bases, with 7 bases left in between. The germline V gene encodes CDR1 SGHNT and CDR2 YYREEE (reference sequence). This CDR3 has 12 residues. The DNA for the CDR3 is TGTGCCAGCAGCTCGACAGGCTACGAGCAGTACTTC. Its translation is CASSSTGYEQYF.

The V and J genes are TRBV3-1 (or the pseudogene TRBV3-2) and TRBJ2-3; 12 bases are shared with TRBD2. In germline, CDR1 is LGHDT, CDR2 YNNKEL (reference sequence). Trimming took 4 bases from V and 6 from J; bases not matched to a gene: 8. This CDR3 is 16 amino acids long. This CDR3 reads CASSRGLAGPADTQYF. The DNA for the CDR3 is TGTGCCAGCAGCCGAGGACTAGCGGGACCAGCGGATACGCAGTATTTT.

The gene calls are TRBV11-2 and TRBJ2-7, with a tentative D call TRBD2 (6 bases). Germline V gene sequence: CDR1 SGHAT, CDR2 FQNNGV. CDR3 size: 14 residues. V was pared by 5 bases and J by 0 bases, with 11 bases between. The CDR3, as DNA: TGTGCCAGCAGCGCGGGACGGAGCTCCTACGAGCAGTACTTC. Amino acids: CASSAGRSSYEQYF.

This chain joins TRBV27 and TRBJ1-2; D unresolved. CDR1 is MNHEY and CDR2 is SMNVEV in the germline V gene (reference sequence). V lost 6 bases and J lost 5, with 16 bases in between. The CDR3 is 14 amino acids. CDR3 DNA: TGTGCCAGCAGAGGAGCTGTGTCTGCGTATGGCTACACCTTC. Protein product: CASRGAVSAYGYTF.

CDR3 nucleotides: TGTGCCAGCTCACCGCTTTCGGGGACTAAAAATGAAAAACTGTTTTTT. This encodes CASSPLSGTKNEKLFF. The chain is built from TRBV18 and TRBJ1-4; TRBD1 might be the D (5 bases). Germline CDR1 reads KGHSH; CDR2 reads LQKENI. Trimming pared 3 bases from V and 5 bases from J, leaving 16 bases between. The CDR3 covers 16 residues.

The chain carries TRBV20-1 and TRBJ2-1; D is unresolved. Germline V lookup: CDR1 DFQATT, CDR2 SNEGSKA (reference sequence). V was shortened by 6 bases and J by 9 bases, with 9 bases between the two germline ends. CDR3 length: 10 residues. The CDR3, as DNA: TGCAGTGCGCCTAATGGTGAGCAGTTCTTC. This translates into CSAPNGEQFF.

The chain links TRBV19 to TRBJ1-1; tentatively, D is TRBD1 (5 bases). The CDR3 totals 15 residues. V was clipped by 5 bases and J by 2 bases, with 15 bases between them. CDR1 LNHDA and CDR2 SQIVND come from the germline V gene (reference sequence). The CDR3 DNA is TGTGCCAGTAGTGTTTGGGGCAGATCCAACACTGAAGCTTTCTTT. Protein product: CASSVWGRSNTEAFF.

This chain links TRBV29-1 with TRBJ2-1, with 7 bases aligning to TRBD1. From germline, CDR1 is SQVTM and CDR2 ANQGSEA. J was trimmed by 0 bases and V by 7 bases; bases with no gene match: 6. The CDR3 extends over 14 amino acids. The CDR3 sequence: CSGQRQGSYNEQFF. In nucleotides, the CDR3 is TGCAGCGGACAGAGACAGGGCTCCTACAATGAGCAGTTCTTC.

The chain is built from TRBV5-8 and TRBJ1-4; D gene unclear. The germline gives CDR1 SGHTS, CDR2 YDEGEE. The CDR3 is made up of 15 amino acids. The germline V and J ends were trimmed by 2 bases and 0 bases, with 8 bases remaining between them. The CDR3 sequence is CASSLNTATNEKLFF. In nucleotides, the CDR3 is TGTGCCAGCAGCTTAAACACCGCAACTAATGAAAAACTGTTTTTT.

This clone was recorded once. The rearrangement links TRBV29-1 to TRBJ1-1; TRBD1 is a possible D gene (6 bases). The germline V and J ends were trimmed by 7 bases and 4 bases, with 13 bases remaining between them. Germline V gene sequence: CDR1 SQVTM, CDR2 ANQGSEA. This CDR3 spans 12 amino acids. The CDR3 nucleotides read TGCAGCGGCTACAGGGAACCCACTGAAGCTTTCTTT. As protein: CSGYREPTEAFF.

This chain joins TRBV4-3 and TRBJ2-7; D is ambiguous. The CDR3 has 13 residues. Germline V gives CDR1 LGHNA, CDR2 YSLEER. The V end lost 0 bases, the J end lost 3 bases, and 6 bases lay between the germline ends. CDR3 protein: CASSQDQDYEQYF. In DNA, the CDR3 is TGCGCCAGCAGCCAAGATCAGGACTACGAGCAGTACTTC.

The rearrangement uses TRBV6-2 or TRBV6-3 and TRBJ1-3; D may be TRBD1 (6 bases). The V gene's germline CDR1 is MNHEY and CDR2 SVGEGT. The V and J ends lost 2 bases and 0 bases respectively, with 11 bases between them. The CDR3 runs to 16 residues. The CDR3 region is CASSYAGQLSGNTIYF. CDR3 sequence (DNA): TGTGCCAGCAGTTACGCCGGACAGCTCTCTGGAAACACCATATATTTT.

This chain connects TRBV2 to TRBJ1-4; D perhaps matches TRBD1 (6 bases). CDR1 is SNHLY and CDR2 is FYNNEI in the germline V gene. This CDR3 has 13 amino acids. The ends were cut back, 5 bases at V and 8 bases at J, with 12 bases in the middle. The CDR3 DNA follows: TGTGCCAGCAGTACCGGGACACAGGAAAAACTGTTTTTT. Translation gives CASSTGTQEKLFF.

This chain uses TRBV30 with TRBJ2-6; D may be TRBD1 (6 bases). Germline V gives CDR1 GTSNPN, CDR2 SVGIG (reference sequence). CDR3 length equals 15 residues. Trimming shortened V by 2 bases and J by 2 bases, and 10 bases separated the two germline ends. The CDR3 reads CAWSRQVTGANVLTF. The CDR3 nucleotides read TGTGCCTGGAGTCGACAGGTAACTGGGGCCAACGTCCTGACTTTC.

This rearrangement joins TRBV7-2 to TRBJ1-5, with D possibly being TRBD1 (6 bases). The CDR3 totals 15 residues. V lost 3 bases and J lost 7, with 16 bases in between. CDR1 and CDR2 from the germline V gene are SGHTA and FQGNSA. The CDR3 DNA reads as TGTGCCAGCAGCTTGGGGGCAGGGGCATGGCAGCCCCAGCATTTT. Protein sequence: CASSLGAGAWQPQHF.

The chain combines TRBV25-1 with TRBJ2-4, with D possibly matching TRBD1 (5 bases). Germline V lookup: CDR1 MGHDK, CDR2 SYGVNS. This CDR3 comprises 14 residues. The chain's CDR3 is CASAVRGAGNIQYF. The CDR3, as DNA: TGTGCTTCGGCGGTAAGGGGCGCTGGAAACATTCAGTACTTC.

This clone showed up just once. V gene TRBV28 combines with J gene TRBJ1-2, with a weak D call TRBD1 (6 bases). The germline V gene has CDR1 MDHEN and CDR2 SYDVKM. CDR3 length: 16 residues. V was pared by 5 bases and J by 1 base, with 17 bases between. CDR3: CASSTPRGAGNYGYTF. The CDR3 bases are TGTGCCAGCAGTACCCCCAGGGGCGCGGGTAACTATGGCTACACCTTC.